This T cell receptor (beta chain) was sequenced in a study of immune characterization of retroperitoneal liposarcoma. The table lists this clonotype with many counts. In TCRdb, the PCR reads were re-called with MiXCR into one record per CDR3 protein. Of around 19,000 distinct CDR3 sequences in the sample, 37% were seen once. The receptor was derived from a male donor with retroperitoneal liposarcoma. Sequenced: blood.

The CDR3 loop is CASSLGPAPPYNEQFF. In nucleotides, the CDR3 is TGTGCCAGCAGTTTGGGGCCCGCGCCCCCCTACAATGAGCAGTTCTTC. The chain recombines TRBV12-3 or TRBV12-4 with TRBJ2-1; D may be TRBD1 (5 bases). The V end lost 3 bases, the J end lost 2 bases, and 14 bases lay between the germline ends. The CDR3 totals 16 residues.